The 23 T cell receptor beta chains below were found in one sample sequenced in a study of CD8 T cells in ankylosing spondylitis. The antigens of these receptors remain unknown. TCRdb fed the 5' RACE reads into MiXCR, producing one record per CDR3 protein. The sample records fewer than 500,000 distinct CDR3 sequences, 20% to 30% being singletons. Findings of the study overall: A TCR beta motif made of fewer than ten highly homologous variants seemed typical of ankylosing spondylitis blood.

The sequenced sample consisted of blood, either unsorted or a sorted T cell fraction (not recorded which). Receptor source: a male donor with ankylosing spondylitis.

This clonotype was counted only a few times. The chain carries TRBV29-1 and TRBJ2-3, with D tentatively TRBD1 (5 bases). The CDR3 runs to 15 residues. V lost 5 bases to trimming and J lost 2 bases, with 17 bases between them. From germline, CDR1 is SQVTM and CDR2 ANQGSEA. CDR3 in DNA: TGCAGCGTTCGCAGGGAACAGCTATCCACAGATACGCAGTATTTT. Amino acid sequence: CSVRREQLSTDTQYF.

The sample holds a few counts of this clonotype. The chain carries TRBV5-1 and TRBJ2-5, with 7 bases that match TRBD2. Germline loops: CDR1 SGHRS, CDR2 YFSETQ. J gave up 0 bases and V 4 bases, and 3 bases lay outside the gene matches. This CDR3 is 14 amino acids long. CDR3 sequence (DNA): TGCGCCAGCAGCACCGGGGGGAACCAAGAGACCCAGTACTTC. Translated: CASSTGGNQETQYF.

V usage is TRBV20-1 and J usage is TRBJ2-5; a weak D match, TRBD1 (6 bases). CDR3 size: 13 residues. Germline V gene data show CDR1 as DFQATT and CDR2 as SNEGSKA (reference sequence). Trimming stripped 5 bases from V and 9 bases from J, with 19 bases between. In nucleotides, the CDR3 is TGCAGTGCTTCCCCGGGACACCTATGGGCCCAGTACTTC. It encodes CSASPGHLWAQYF.

This clonotype showed up just a few times. The rearrangement joins TRBV24-1 to TRBJ2-3; 9 nucleotides agree with TRBD2. CDR3 size: 14 residues. After removal of 3 bases from V and 8 bases from J, the junction contained 5 bases not matched to a gene. In germline, CDR1 is KGHDR, CDR2 SFDVKD. The CDR3 reads CATSDALAGTTQYF. In DNA, the CDR3 is TGTGCCACCAGTGATGCTCTAGCGGGAACTACGCAGTATTTT.

This chain connects TRBV24-1 to TRBJ2-1, with D possibly TRBD1 on 6 matching bases. This CDR3 spans 15 amino acids. Germline lookup yields CDR1 KGHDR and CDR2 SFDVKD. V was clipped by 4 bases and J by 4 bases, with 13 bases between them. The CDR3, as DNA: TGTGCCACCAGTGAAACCGGGACACAGTACAATGAGCAGTTCTTC. It encodes CATSETGTQYNEQFF.

The chain links TRBV5-1 to TRBJ2-3; TRBD2 aligns across 8 bases. V shed 0 bases and J 3 bases; nucleotides not matched to a gene: 6. The CDR3 runs 16 residues. Germline V gives CDR1 SGHRS, CDR2 YFSETQ. CDR3 nucleotide sequence: TGCGCCAGCAGCTTGGTGGGCGGGAGGAAAACAGATACGCAGTATTTT. Residues: CASSLVGGRKTDTQYF.

This rearrangement joins TRBV2 to TRBJ2-2; D might be TRBD1 or TRBD2, each matching 6 bases. The germline V gene has CDR1 SNHLY and CDR2 FYNNEI. With 2 bases removed from V and 2 bases from J, the gap between germline ends came to 12 bases. The CDR3 is 16 amino acids. The CDR3 nucleotides are TGTGCCAGCAGTGAACGGGGGACACGTAACACCGGGGAGCTGTTTTTT. Amino acids: CASSERGTRNTGELFF.

The rearrangement links TRBV20-1 to TRBJ2-1; possibly TRBD2 for D (5 bases). V lost 5 bases and J lost 6, with 14 bases in between. The germline V gene encodes CDR1 DFQATT and CDR2 SNEGSKA (reference sequence). The CDR3 is 13 residues long. CDR3: CSAYVQDSNEQFF. The CDR3 DNA sequence: TGCAGTGCTTACGTCCAGGACTCCAATGAGCAGTTCTTC.

CDR3 DNA: TGTGCCAGTAGTGCGGCGTTTCGGGTGGGGCCGGACACCGGGGAGCTGTTTTTT. The encoded protein is CASSAAFRVGPDTGELFF. The chain couples TRBV19 to TRBJ2-2, with TRBD1 as a possible D gene (5 bases). Trimming stripped 5 bases from V and 3 bases from J, with 22 bases between. Germline CDR1 LNHDA, CDR2 SQIVND (reference sequence). The CDR3 runs 18 residues.

The genes are TRBV12-3 or TRBV12-4 and TRBJ1-1; 10 bases are shared with TRBD1. The CDR3 consists of 16 residues. V lost 8 bases to trimming and J lost 4 bases; unmatched junction nucleotides: 13. The CDR3 here is CASSRPPGQGSTEAFF. The CDR3 nucleotides read TGTGCCAGCTCCAGACCTCCGGGACAGGGGAGCACTGAAGCTTTCTTT.

This clonotype was observed a few times. The genes are TRBV6-2 or TRBV6-3 and TRBJ2-4, with TRBD2 matching 12 bases. Germline V gene data show CDR1 as MNHEY and CDR2 as SVGEGT. V gave up 7 bases and J gave up 0 bases; unmatched junction bases: 4. The CDR3 runs to 16 residues. In DNA, the CDR3 is TGTGCCAGCAAAGGACTAGCGGGACTAGCCAAAAACATTCAGTACTTC. The encoded protein is CASKGLAGLAKNIQYF.

The chain recombines TRBV12-3 or TRBV12-4 with TRBJ2-3; 10 positions agree with TRBD2. The CDR3 runs 15 residues. Losses at the gene ends were 6 bases for V and 5 bases for J; bases not matched to a gene: 8. The CDR3 region has the DNA TGTGCCAGCAGACGGCTAGCGGGAGTTCTAGATACGCAGTATTTT. Protein: CASRRLAGVLDTQYF.

This clonotype turned up a few times. The chain is built from TRBV7-2 and TRBJ2-7; 11 bases fit TRBD2. Losses at the gene ends were 5 bases for V and 0 bases for J; bases not matched to a gene: 6. Looked up from germline, CDR1 is SGHTA and CDR2 is FQGNSA. The CDR3 extends over 16 amino acids. The CDR3 loop is CASSQRLAGSSYEQYF. The CDR3 bases are TGTGCCAGCAGCCAAAGACTAGCGGGGAGCTCCTACGAGCAGTACTTC.

This clonotype came up a few times. This chain links TRBV18 with TRBJ2-3; D is unresolved. Trimming shortened V by 2 bases and J by 4 bases, and 7 bases separated the two germline ends. The germline V gene has CDR1 KGHSH and CDR2 LQKENI. The CDR3 runs to 13 residues. The CDR3 here is CASSPKSADTQYF. In nucleotides, the CDR3 is TGTGCCAGCTCACCAAAGTCAGCAGATACGCAGTATTTT.

This clonotype showed up just a few times. The chain has TRBV27 and TRBJ2-3, with D maybe TRBD1 (5 bases). This CDR3 comprises 13 residues. Trimming took off 6 bases at V and 6 bases at J, with 13 bases between the two ends. Germline V CDR1 and CDR2: MNHEY, SMNVEV (reference sequence). The CDR3 spells CASRKGDSDTQYF. DNA for the CDR3: TGTGCCAGCAGGAAAGGTGACAGTGATACGCAGTATTTT.

This sequence joins TRBV20-1 and TRBJ2-7; 7 nucleotides match TRBD1. Germline assignment: CDR1 DFQATT and CDR2 SNEGSKA (reference sequence). V dropped 0 bases and J dropped 6; count of bases not matched to a gene: 17. The CDR3 runs to 17 residues. The DNA for the CDR3 is TGCAGTGCTAGAGACCCACGGACAGGATCACCTCCAGGCGAGCAGTACGTC. It yields the protein CSARDPRTGSPPGEQYV.

The chain joins TRBV28 to TRBJ1-2; 7 bases line up with TRBD1. The CDR3 is 11 residues long. CDR1 and CDR2 from the germline V gene are MDHEN and SYDVKM. Trimming took 11 bases from V and 7 from J; bases not matched to a gene: 7. The chain's CDR3 is CAGGTEGGYTF. The CDR3 DNA sequence: TGTGCCGGGGGGACAGAGGGTGGCTACACCTTC.

Here the CDR3 reads CSAYATGNTIYF. CDR3 bases: TGCAGCGCTTACGCAACTGGAAACACCATATATTTT. The chain links TRBV29-1 to TRBJ1-3; D gene uncertain. V was pared by 7 bases and J by 2 bases, with 9 bases between. The CDR3 extends over 12 amino acids. The germline gives CDR1 SQVTM, CDR2 ANQGSEA. The variable domain in full, completed from reference TRBV29-1 and TRBJ1-3, reads SAVISQKPSRDICQRGTSLTIQCQVDSQVTMMFWYRQQPGQSLTLIATANQGSEATYESGFVIDKFPISRPNLTFSTLTVSNMSPEDSSIYLCSAYATGNTIYFGEGSWLTVV.

The sample holds a few counts of this clonotype. The rearrangement links TRBV20-1 to TRBJ1-1, with 9 bases matching TRBD1. The germline V gene encodes CDR1 DFQATT and CDR2 SNEGSKA (reference sequence). The CDR3 loop spans 13 amino acids. V lost 3 bases and J lost 4; bases outside the gene matches: 3. The CDR3 DNA follows: TGCAGTGCTAGCTCGGACAGGGGCACTGAAGCTTTCTTT. Translated, it gives CSASSDRGTEAFF.

The chain carries TRBV6-5 and TRBJ1-1; D is possibly TRBD1 (5 bases). V was trimmed by 0 bases and J by 11 bases, leaving 7 bases between them. This CDR3 is 11 amino acids long. Germline loops: CDR1 MNHEY, CDR2 SVGAGI. The CDR3 sequence: CASSYSGGAFF. The CDR3 coding sequence is TGTGCCAGCAGTTACTCCGGGGGGGCTTTCTTT.

A few counts support this clonotype. The gene calls are TRBV4-1 and TRBJ2-1; perhaps TRBD1 as D (6 bases). Trimming stripped 0 bases from V and 7 bases from J, with 13 bases between. The CDR3 has 15 residues. CDR1 is MGHRA and CDR2 is YSYEKL in the germline V gene. The CDR3: CASSQDEGEWNEQFF. The DNA of the CDR3 is TGCGCCAGCAGCCAAGATGAGGGGGAGTGGAATGAGCAGTTCTTC.

This clonotype was detected only a few times. This rearrangement joins TRBV5-5 to TRBJ2-7; possible D gene TRBD1, 5 bases. V was trimmed by 3 bases and J by 7 bases, leaving 11 bases between them. Germline V lookup: CDR1 SGHKS, CDR2 YYEKEE (reference sequence). CDR3 length: 12 residues. Here the CDR3 DNA reads TGTGCCAGCAGCTCCCAGGGTACGGAGCAGTACTTC. Translation gives CASSSQGTEQYF.

This chain joins TRBV6-6 and TRBJ2-7; D possibly uses TRBD1 or TRBD2 (5 bases each). The V and J ends lost 10 bases and 1 base respectively, with 14 bases between them. CDR1 MNHNY and CDR2 SVGAGI come from the germline V gene (reference sequence). The CDR3 runs 13 residues. CDR3 nucleotide sequence: TGTGCCACCCGGGACGGACCTTCCTACGAGCAGTACTTC. This encodes CATRDGPSYEQYF.